This passage covers 25 T cell receptor beta chains from one sample sequenced in a study of lymphopenia after photon versus proton radiotherapy. Profiled with immunoSEQ multiplex PCR; TCRdb holds only in-frame clones, not every one. The sample yields roughly 150,000 clones, approximately 86% seen once. The input for sequencing was peripheral blood, taken from a patient treated with photon-based radiotherapy. All receptors derive from a man aged 45-65 years with gastric cancer.

The chain links TRBV6-6 to TRBJ2-1, with 9 bases matching TRBD2. CDR3 length: 15 residues. The V gene's germline CDR1 is MNHNY and CDR2 SVGAGI (reference sequence). V lost 5 bases, J lost 2 bases, and 4 bases stayed unmatched. The CDR3 region is CASSPIAGAYNEQFF. In DNA, the CDR3 is TGTGCCAGCAGTCCAATAGCGGGAGCCTACAATGAGCAGTTCTTC.

The CDR3 region has the DNA TGTGCCAGCAGCTTGGATTTCCAGGGCACAGATACGCAGTATTTT. This sequence encodes CASSLDFQGTDTQYF. The J gene is TRBJ2-3, the V gene TRBV5-4, with D uncertain. V was clipped by 0 bases and J by 1 base, with 9 bases between them. This CDR3 comprises 15 residues. Germline lookup yields CDR1 SGHNT and CDR2 YYREEE (reference sequence).

The chain has TRBV6-1 and TRBJ1-2; D not resolved. The CDR3 is 10 residues long. Looked up from germline, CDR1 is MNHNS and CDR2 is SASEGT. V lost 4 bases to trimming and J lost 5 bases, with 2 bases between them. The CDR3 coding sequence is TGTGCCAGCAGTGTATATGGCTACACCTTC. Translating gives CASSVYGYTF.

V and J are TRBV5-1 and TRBJ2-3; D is undetermined. This CDR3 comprises 12 residues. The ends were cut back, 3 bases at V and 6 bases at J, with 8 bases in the middle. Germline V CDR1 and CDR2: SGHRS, YFSETQ. CDR3 amino acids: CASSSRSDTQYF. DNA of the CDR3: TGCGCCAGCAGCTCCCGATCCGATACGCAGTATTTT. The entire variable domain, with the rest obtained from reference TRBV5-1 and TRBJ2-3, is as follows: KAGVTQTPRYLIKTRGQQVTLSCSPISGHRSVSWYQQTPGQGLQFLFEYFSETQRNKGNFPGRFSGRQFSNSRSEMNVSTLELGDSALYLCASSSRSDTQYFGPGTRLTVL.

The V and J genes are TRBV6-1 and TRBJ1-3; D not certain. The germline V gene has CDR1 MNHNS and CDR2 SASEGT. The V gene lost 11 bases and the J gene lost 0 bases, with 14 bases spanning the gap. The CDR3 has 14 amino acids. The CDR3 sequence: CAARRLGSGNTIYF. CDR3 sequence (DNA): TGTGCCGCCCGCAGGCTCGGCTCTGGAAACACCATATATTTT.

This clone was recorded once. The chain has TRBV7-9 and TRBJ1-3; D not resolved. CDR3 length: 13 amino acids. Germline values: CDR1 SEHNR, CDR2 FQNEAQ (reference sequence). Trimming took 5 bases from V and 4 from J, leaving 9 bases between them. The CDR3, as DNA: TGTGCCAGCAGCGTAGAGCCAGGAAACACCATATATTTT. Its translation is CASSVEPGNTIYF. Complete variable domain (other parts from reference TRBV7-9 and TRBJ1-3): DTGVSQNPRHKITKRGQNVTFRCDPISEHNRLYWYRQTLGQGPEFLTYFQNEAQLEKSRLLSDRFSAERPKGSFSTLEIQRTEQGDSAMYLCASSVEPGNTIYFGEGSWLTVV.

V and J are TRBV6-5 and TRBJ1-1; D call uncertain. CDR3 length: 13 residues. From germline, CDR1 is MNHEY and CDR2 SVGAGI. With 5 bases removed from V and 3 bases from J, the gap between germline ends came to 10 bases. The CDR3 nucleotides are TGTGCCAGCAGTACCCCCCGGGACACTGAAGCTTTCTTT. Its translation: CASSTPRDTEAFF.

The chain has TRBV5-8 and TRBJ2-7; either TRBD1 or TRBD2 may supply D (6 bases each). The CDR3 extends over 13 amino acids. Germline assignment: CDR1 SGHTS and CDR2 YDEGEE. In DNA, the CDR3 is TGTGGGGGGGCAGCGCGAACGCCCTACGAGCAGTACTTC. Protein: CGGAARTPYEQYF.

The genes are TRBV10-3 and TRBJ2-3, with 7 nucleotides matching TRBD1. This CDR3 region has 15 residues. The trim removed 8 bases at V and 2 bases at J, leaving 10 bases unmatched. CDR1 ENHRY and CDR2 SYGVKD come from the germline V gene. In DNA, the CDR3 is TGTGCCATCTCCGGGACAGAGACTTCCACAGATACGCAGTATTTT. This translates into CAISGTETSTDTQYF.

The chain couples TRBV18 to TRBJ1-2; 11 nucleotides line up with TRBD1. Germline V lookup: CDR1 KGHSH, CDR2 LQKENI. The V segment lost 3 bases and the J segment 7 bases; nucleotides outside the gene matches: 10. The CDR3 sequence is 16 residues long. The CDR3 loop reads CASSPRSGQGVIGYTF. The CDR3, as DNA: TGTGCCAGCTCACCGAGATCGGGACAGGGGGTAATTGGCTACACCTTC. Supplemented by reference TRBV18 and TRBJ1-2, the full variable domain reads NAGVMQNPRHLVRRRGQEARLRCSPMKGHSHVYWYRQLPEEGLKFMVYLQKENIIDESGMPKERFSAEFPKEGPSILRIQQVVRGDSAAYFCASSPRSGQGVIGYTFGSGTRLTVV.

The V and J genes are TRBV7-2 and TRBJ2-3, with D possibly matching TRBD2 (6 bases). The V and J ends lost 1 base and 6 bases respectively, with 17 bases between them. Germline V gives CDR1 SGHTA, CDR2 FQGNSA. The CDR3 contains 16 residues. CDR3: CASSLEGRASADTQYF. DNA of the CDR3: TGTGCCAGCAGCTTAGAGGGTCGGGCTAGCGCCGATACGCAGTATTTT.

This rearrangement joins TRBV5-1 to TRBJ1-2; no firm D call. The CDR3 sequence is 16 residues long. V lost 0 bases, J lost 5 bases, and 17 bases lay in between. Germline V gives CDR1 SGHRS, CDR2 YFSETQ. The CDR3 DNA sequence: TGCGCCAGCAGCTTGGGACTCGCCACCCCCGGGTATGGCTACACCTTC. Translation gives CASSLGLATPGYGYTF.

The rearrangement joins TRBV11-2 to TRBJ1-2; 7 bases line up with TRBD1. This CDR3 has 15 residues. V dropped 6 bases and J dropped 4; count of bases not matched to a gene: 11. CDR1 and CDR2 (germline): SGHAT, FQNNGV. The DNA for the CDR3 is TGTGCCAGCAGGTCCCCGGGGACAGCCCTCTATGGCTACACCTTC. As protein: CASRSPGTALYGYTF.

CDR3 amino acids: CASSQGTGQGSTEAFF. CDR3 coding DNA: TGTGCCAGCAGCCAAGGAACGGGACAGGGGTCCACTGAAGCTTTCTTT. This chain joins TRBV4-2 and TRBJ1-1; 10 bases line up with TRBD1. The CDR3 has 16 residues. With 1 base clipped from V and 4 bases from J, the junction kept 6 bases outside the gene matches. Germline lookup yields CDR1 LGHNA and CDR2 YNFKEQ.

This chain links TRBV5-1 with TRBJ2-7; 12 bases fit TRBD2. V was clipped by 4 bases and J by 2 bases; unmatched bases: 4. Germline V CDR1 and CDR2: SGHRS, YFSETQ. This CDR3 contains 15 residues. The CDR3 DNA is TGCGCCAGCAGCCCGACTAGCGGGAGAACCTACGAGCAGTACTTC. This gives the protein CASSPTSGRTYEQYF.

V is TRBV2 and J is TRBJ2-2; D is undetermined. CDR3 length: 14 amino acids. Germline CDR1 and CDR2: SNHLY and FYNNEI. Trimming stripped 1 base from V and 2 bases from J, with 5 bases between. In DNA form, the CDR3 reads TGTGCCAGCAGTGAAGGTCTAAACACCGGGGAGCTGTTTTTT. Translated, it gives CASSEGLNTGELFF. Filled out from reference TRBV2 and TRBJ2-2, the complete variable domain reads EPEVTQTPSHQVTQMGQEVILRCVPISNHLYFYWYRQILGQKVEFLVSFYNNEISEKSEIFDDQFSVERPDGSNFTLKIRSTKLEDSAMYFCASSEGLNTGELFFGEGSRLTVL.

The chain joins TRBV18 to TRBJ1-1; D unclear. Looked up from germline, CDR1 is KGHSH and CDR2 is LQKENI. V gave up 3 bases and J gave up 1 base, with 6 bases separating them. This CDR3 has 13 amino acids. CDR3 amino acids: CASSPSKNTEAFF. As DNA, the CDR3 is TGTGCCAGCTCACCTTCCAAGAACACTGAAGCTTTCTTT. Full variable domain (outside the CDR3, taken from reference TRBV18 and TRBJ1-1): NAGVMQNPRHLVRRRGQEARLRCSPMKGHSHVYWYRQLPEEGLKFMVYLQKENIIDESGMPKERFSAEFPKEGPSILRIQQVVRGDSAAYFCASSPSKNTEAFFGQGTRLTVV.

This rearrangement joins TRBV6-6 to TRBJ2-7, with TRBD1 matching over 10 bases. CDR1 MNHNY and CDR2 SVGAGI come from the germline V gene (reference sequence). Unmatched junction bases numbered 6, after V lost 4 bases and J lost 3 bases. This CDR3 comprises 15 residues. The CDR3 is CASSLTGTGVYEQYF. In DNA, the CDR3 is TGTGCCAGCAGTTTAACCGGGACAGGGGTCTACGAGCAGTACTTC.

The rearrangement uses TRBV5-1 and TRBJ1-5; TRBD1 is a possible D gene (5 bases). This CDR3 comprises 21 residues. Germline V CDR1 and CDR2: SGHRS, YFSETQ. V was shortened by 2 bases and J by 4 bases, with 31 bases between the two germline ends. CDR3 protein: CASSFYSLHGDSLFWNQPQHF. The CDR3 nucleotides read TGCGCCAGCAGCTTTTATAGCCTCCATGGAGACAGCCTCTTTTGGAATCAGCCCCAGCATTTT.

This clone turned up a few times. The chain's CDR3 is CASSQGTGPSGNTIYF. The CDR3 DNA reads as TGTGCCAGCAGCCAGGGGACAGGGCCCTCTGGAAACACCATATATTTT. The V and J genes are TRBV4-2 and TRBJ1-3; 9 positions agree with TRBD1. Trimming took 3 bases from V and 0 from J; bases not matched to a gene: 3. The CDR3 loop spans 16 amino acids. Germline V lookup: CDR1 LGHNA, CDR2 YNFKEQ.

The chain couples TRBV2 to TRBJ2-3, with a possible D match to TRBD2 (5 bases). Deletions cut 6 bases from V and 5 bases from J, with 18 bases between. Germline CDR1 and CDR2: SNHLY and FYNNEI. The CDR3 has 15 amino acids. CDR3 sequence: CASRTGFNRGDTQYF. CDR3 nucleotides: TGTGCCAGCAGGACGGGATTTAATCGTGGAGATACGCAGTATTTT.

This chain links TRBV30 with TRBJ2-3; TRBD2 aligns across 11 bases. Germline CDR1 and CDR2: GTSNPN and SVGIG (reference sequence). The CDR3 loop spans 15 amino acids. Trimming cost V 4 bases and J 5 bases; bases outside gene matches: 8. The CDR3 nucleotides read TGTGCCTGGACGGTAGTAGCGGGAGGGCTAGATACGCAGTATTTT. Protein sequence: CAWTVVAGGLDTQYF.

V and J are TRBV4-2 and TRBJ2-2, with a possible D match to TRBD1 (5 bases). This CDR3 spans 17 amino acids. Germline V lookup: CDR1 LGHNA, CDR2 YNFKEQ. V lost 0 bases, J lost 5 bases, and 16 bases lay in between. CDR3 region: CASSQDRVGAGTGELFF. CDR3 sequence (DNA): TGTGCCAGCAGCCAAGATCGGGTAGGGGCCGGGACCGGGGAGCTGTTTTTT.

In DNA, the CDR3 is TGTGCCTCCGGGGGGCCATCCGAGCAGTACTTC. Its protein is CASGGPSEQYF. The chain employs TRBV10-3 and TRBJ2-7, with D perhaps TRBD2 (7 bases). This CDR3 is built from 11 residues. The V gene's germline CDR1 is ENHRY and CDR2 SYGVKD. V was trimmed by 11 bases and J by 6 bases, leaving 14 bases between them.

The CDR3 is CASSQYFPVKAGKLFF. The CDR3, as DNA: TGCGCCAGCAGTCAATATTTCCCCGTGAAAGCCGGAAAACTGTTTTTT. The rearrangement links TRBV23-1 to TRBJ1-4; no firm D call. TRBV23-1 is sorted into the ORF group, with uncertain function. CDR3 length: 16 residues. Deletions cut 1 base from V and 10 bases from J, with 19 bases between.